The 25 T cell receptor beta chains in this list originate from one sample, sequenced in a study of identical twins. TCRdb re-called the 5' RACE reads through MiXCR, storing one row per CDR3 protein. The table has roughly 690,000 distinct CDR3 sequences, around 20% seen once. In addition, the sample was reused for a study of T cells expressing NK-cell markers.

The sample was PBMCs. The source of these receptors is a woman aged 18-30 years in good health.

This clonotype showed up many times. This chain uses TRBV18 with TRBJ2-2; 10 nucleotides match TRBD2. Germline lookup yields CDR1 KGHSH and CDR2 LQKENI. J was trimmed by 6 bases and V by 2 bases; bases with no gene match: 6. The CDR3 consists of 16 residues. The CDR3 DNA sequence: TGTGCCAGCTCACCATGGACTAGCGGTTACCCCGGGGAGCTGTTTTTT. As protein: CASSPWTSGYPGELFF.

This clonotype was seen only a few times. The chain recombines TRBV12-3 or TRBV12-4 with TRBJ2-7, with TRBD2 identical over 10 bases. This CDR3 comprises 14 residues. The V segment lost 5 bases and the J segment 4 bases; nucleotides outside the gene matches: 5. Here the CDR3 reads CASSPKAGGYEQYF. In DNA form, the CDR3 reads TGTGCCAGCAGTCCGAAAGCGGGAGGGTACGAGCAGTACTTC.

The chain combines TRBV12-3 or TRBV12-4 with TRBJ2-2; D might be TRBD1 (6 bases). The V gene lost 10 bases and the J gene lost 2 bases, with 14 bases spanning the gap. The CDR3 extends over 14 amino acids. CDR3 in amino acids: CATRQGFNTGELFF. CDR3 sequence (DNA): TGTGCCACGAGGCAGGGGTTTAACACCGGGGAGCTGTTTTTT.

This chain links TRBV24-1 with TRBJ2-7; TRBD1 matches at 9 bases. The germline V gene encodes CDR1 KGHDR and CDR2 SFDVKD. This CDR3 is built from 14 residues. V lost 4 bases and J lost 3; bases outside the gene matches: 3. The CDR3 is CATSDGQGNYEQYF. Here the CDR3 DNA reads TGTGCCACCAGTGACGGACAGGGGAACTACGAGCAGTACTTC.

At least ten counts were recorded for this clonotype. The gene calls are TRBV24-1 and TRBJ1-6; TRBD1 is a possible D gene (5 bases). Germline V gene lookup returns CDR1 KGHDR and CDR2 SFDVKD. V lost 0 bases to trimming and J lost 5 bases, with 10 bases between them. The CDR3 is 16 residues long. The CDR3 DNA is TGTGCCACCAGTGATTTGGGGGCAGGGCATAATTCACCCCTCCACTTT. Translation gives CATSDLGAGHNSPLHF.

This clonotype was detected only a few times. The chain has TRBV6-1 and TRBJ1-1; no clear D. Germline CDR1 is MNHNS and CDR2 is SASEGT. V lost 8 bases to trimming and J lost 1 base, with 11 bases between them. The CDR3 length is 13 residues. The CDR3 here is CASCQSGNTEAFF. The CDR3 DNA follows: TGTGCCAGCTGTCAGTCAGGGAACACTGAAGCTTTCTTT.

This clonotype was seen repeatedly, ten times or more. The rearrangement links TRBV5-1 to TRBJ2-1; D gene ambiguous. The germline V gene encodes CDR1 SGHRS and CDR2 YFSETQ. CDR3 length: 17 amino acids. V was cut by 6 bases and J by 5 bases, with 24 bases left in between. CDR3 sequence: CASTNPLGFGLDNEQFF. As DNA, the CDR3 is TGCGCCAGCACTAATCCCCTTGGGTTCGGGTTAGACAATGAGCAGTTCTTC.

The chain employs TRBV7-9 and TRBJ2-6; D may be TRBD2 (5 bases). CDR1 and CDR2 (germline): SEHNR, FQNEAQ (reference sequence). There are 16 residues in the CDR3. V was cut by 0 bases and J by 4 bases, with 10 bases left in between. The DNA of the CDR3 is TGTGCCAGCAGCTTAGCGCGAGGGTCCGGGGCCAACGTCCTGACTTTC. Translation gives CASSLARGSGANVLTF.

The chain recombines TRBV12-3 or TRBV12-4 with TRBJ1-3, with D unresolved. V lost 3 bases to trimming and J lost 2 bases, with 5 bases between them. CDR3 size: 13 residues. The chain's CDR3 is CASSFPPGNTIYF. CDR3 bases: TGTGCCAGCAGTTTTCCTCCTGGAAACACCATATATTTT.

The rearrangement joins TRBV3-1 to TRBJ2-1; TRBD2 matches 11 bases. Germline V gives CDR1 LGHDT, CDR2 YNNKEL (reference sequence). This CDR3 contains 15 residues. V lost 10 bases to trimming and J lost 7 bases; unmatched junction nucleotides: 12. CDR3 sequence: CATTLSGGAVNEQFF. Here the CDR3 DNA reads TGTGCCACCACCCTTAGCGGGGGGGCCGTTAATGAGCAGTTCTTC.

The genes are TRBV20-1 and TRBJ1-4; tentative D call: TRBD1 (5 bases). The CDR3 loop spans 12 amino acids. V was cut by 3 bases and J by 5 bases, with 7 bases left in between. Germline V gene data show CDR1 as DFQATT and CDR2 as SNEGSKA (reference sequence). CDR3 nucleotide sequence: TGCAGTGCTAGGGACACGAATGAAAAACTGTTTTTT. Translation gives CSARDTNEKLFF.

The chain is built from TRBV19 and TRBJ2-1, with 9 bases that match TRBD2. This CDR3 comprises 17 residues. With 2 bases clipped from V and 15 bases from J, the junction kept 20 bases outside the gene matches. Germline values: CDR1 LNHDA, CDR2 SQIVND (reference sequence). The CDR3 reads CASSITRMAGGPSPRFF. CDR3 bases: TGTGCCAGTAGTATAACAAGGATGGCGGGGGGGCCGAGTCCCCGGTTCTTC.

This chain connects TRBV5-1 to TRBJ1-2, with D maybe TRBD1 (6 bases). Germline loops: CDR1 SGHRS, CDR2 YFSETQ. This CDR3 spans 16 amino acids. With 0 bases removed from V and 2 bases from J, the gap between germline ends came to 14 bases. In DNA form, the CDR3 reads TGCGCCAGCAGCTTGGGCTCAGGGGATAGGAACTATGGCTACACCTTC. Translating gives CASSLGSGDRNYGYTF.

This clonotype appeared a single time. V usage is TRBV19 and J usage is TRBJ2-5; a weak D match, TRBD1 (5 bases). The germline CDR1 and CDR2 sequences are LNHDA and SQIVND (reference sequence). CDR3 length: 16 amino acids. V lost 3 bases and J lost 0, with 14 bases in between. This CDR3 reads CASSMTTGTYQETQYF. CDR3 DNA sequence: TGTGCCAGTAGTATGACCACAGGAACTTACCAAGAGACCCAGTACTTC.

The chain uses TRBV30 and TRBJ2-5; 7 bases match TRBD1. The CDR3 runs 13 residues. CDR1 is GTSNPN and CDR2 is SVGIG in the germline V gene (reference sequence). J was trimmed by 2 bases and V by 2 bases; bases with no gene match: 2. Here the CDR3 reads CAWSLQGQETQYF. CDR3 DNA: TGTGCCTGGAGTCTACAGGGGCAAGAGACCCAGTACTTC.

This clonotype was found many times. The V and J genes are TRBV11-1 and TRBJ2-1, with TRBD2 matching over 7 bases. J gave up 5 bases and V 4 bases, and 8 bases lay outside the gene matches. CDR3 length equals 15 residues. CDR1 is SGHAT and CDR2 is FQDESV in the germline V gene (reference sequence). The chain's CDR3 is CASSYLSGSNNEQFF. CDR3 in DNA: TGTGCCAGCAGCTACCTTAGCGGGTCCAACAATGAGCAGTTCTTC. Looking up the rest from reference TRBV11-1 and TRBJ2-1 gives the full variable domain: EAEVAQSPRYKITEKSQAVAFWCDPISGHATLYWYRQILGQGPELLVQFQDESVVDDSQLPKDRFSAERLKGVDSTLKIQPAELGDSAMYLCASSYLSGSNNEQFFGPGTRLTVL.

The chain has TRBV7-2 and TRBJ2-3, with D possibly TRBD2 on 5 matching bases. From germline, CDR1 is SGHTA and CDR2 FQGNSA. V was pared by 0 bases and J by 3 bases, with 10 bases between. CDR3 size: 15 residues. The CDR3 spells CASSLAGRGTDTQYF. In nucleotides, the CDR3 is TGTGCCAGCAGCTTAGCAGGTCGAGGGACAGATACGCAGTATTTT.

This clonotype has only a few counts. The chain joins TRBV6-1 to TRBJ2-1; unclear D gene. V lost 2 bases to trimming and J lost 5 bases, with 13 bases between them. Germline V CDR1 and CDR2: MNHNS, SASEGT. This CDR3 region has 15 residues. CDR3 region: CASSEQPLVNNEQFF. DNA for the CDR3: TGTGCCAGCAGTGAACAGCCTCTCGTAAACAATGAGCAGTTCTTC.

The chain joins TRBV7-9 to TRBJ2-1; unclear D gene. The ends were cut back, 4 bases at V and 7 bases at J, with 8 bases in the middle. Germline V CDR1 and CDR2: SEHNR, FQNEAQ (reference sequence). The CDR3 extends over 12 amino acids. The CDR3 bases are TGTGCCAGCAGCTCAATCGAGAATGAGCAGTTCTTC. This translates into CASSSIENEQFF.

This clonotype was seen more than once but under ten times. The chain is built from TRBV12-3 or TRBV12-4 and TRBJ2-5; D is ambiguous. The V gene lost 5 bases and the J gene lost 2 bases, with 9 bases spanning the gap. The CDR3 totals 13 residues. Here the CDR3 reads CASSRRSQETQYF. As DNA, the CDR3 is TGTGCCAGCAGTCGACGGAGTCAAGAGACCCAGTACTTC.

Only one count was recorded for this clonotype. The chain joins TRBV29-1 to TRBJ2-1, with 7 nucleotides matching TRBD2. CDR3 length equals 12 residues. Germline CDR1 reads SQVTM; CDR2 reads ANQGSEA. Trimming at V came to 3 bases and at J to 6 bases, leaving 2 bases not matched to a gene. Here the CDR3 DNA reads TGCAGCGTTGAGGGCGGGGGCAATGAGCAGTTCTTC. Protein sequence: CSVEGGGNEQFF.

Comments on this clonotype: One junction end disagrees with the germline gene, perhaps due to a read error. The chain joins TRBV20-1 to TRBJ2-1; the D is unclear. This CDR3 spans 12 amino acids. The germline CDR1 and CDR2 sequences are DFQATT and SNEGSKA (reference sequence). CDR3 amino acids: CSACHRDNVQFF. For the CDR3, the DNA is TGCAGTGCTTGCCACAGAGACAATGTGCAGTTCTTC.

This clonotype was observed many times. This rearrangement joins TRBV20-1 to TRBJ2-7; 7 positions agree with TRBD2. Looked up from germline, CDR1 is DFQATT and CDR2 is SNEGSKA (reference sequence). J was trimmed by 2 bases and V by 5 bases; bases with no gene match: 6. The CDR3 runs 13 residues. The CDR3: CSAAGTTTYEQYF. In nucleotides, the CDR3 is TGCAGTGCTGCCGGGACTACCACCTACGAGCAGTACTTC.

This clonotype was found many times. The rearrangement uses TRBV4-3 and TRBJ2-2; D is possibly TRBD1 or TRBD2 (5 bases each). V was trimmed by 6 bases and J by 4 bases, leaving 24 bases between them. This CDR3 has 18 amino acids. Germline-derived CDR1 and CDR2 are LGHNA and YSLEER. CDR3 loop: CASRADKSAYDGTGELFF. DNA of the CDR3: TGCGCCAGCAGAGCGGACAAGTCCGCATACGACGGCACCGGGGAGCTGTTTTTT.

This chain links TRBV6-6 with TRBJ2-7, with unresolved D. This CDR3 region has 12 residues. The V end lost 6 bases, the J end lost 2 bases, and 8 bases lay between the germline ends. The germline V gene encodes CDR1 MNHNY and CDR2 SVGAGI (reference sequence). CDR3 residues: CASSGSTYEQYF. CDR3 sequence (DNA): TGTGCCAGCAGCGGATCGACCTACGAGCAGTACTTC.